This section outlines one T cell receptor (beta chain) sequence together with its context. The antigen is undetermined. The sample comes from a study of T cells in localized non-small cell lung cancer. The study, taken as a whole, reports: Sequencing covered just one tumor region, so heterogeneity cannot be ruled out. Adjacent lung exhibited a median of about 50 among the 100 most abundant tumor clones. Among blood samples, higher T cell density accompanied longer overall survival. Uninvolved neighboring lung showed the greatest T cell clonality, exceeding tumor.

Trimming left V 1 base short and J 6 bases short, with 7 bases between. The germline CDR1 and CDR2 sequences are ENHRY and SYGVKD. This CDR3 has 12 amino acids. Assay: immunoSEQ multiplex PCR; the TCRdb copy retains only in-frame clones and omits some. This sample yields around 29,000 clones, of which roughly 91% are seen a single time; around 0.99% belongs to the top ten. The J gene is TRBJ2-7, the V gene TRBV10-3; the D gene is possibly TRBD2 (5 bases). The sequences come from peripheral blood, collected before any cancer treatment. This TCR was recovered from a woman aged 35-75 years with stage I lung adenocarcinoma. This chain's CDR3 is CAISEYGVEQYF. The CDR3, as DNA: TGTGCCATCAGTGAGTACGGGGTCGAGCAGTACTTC.